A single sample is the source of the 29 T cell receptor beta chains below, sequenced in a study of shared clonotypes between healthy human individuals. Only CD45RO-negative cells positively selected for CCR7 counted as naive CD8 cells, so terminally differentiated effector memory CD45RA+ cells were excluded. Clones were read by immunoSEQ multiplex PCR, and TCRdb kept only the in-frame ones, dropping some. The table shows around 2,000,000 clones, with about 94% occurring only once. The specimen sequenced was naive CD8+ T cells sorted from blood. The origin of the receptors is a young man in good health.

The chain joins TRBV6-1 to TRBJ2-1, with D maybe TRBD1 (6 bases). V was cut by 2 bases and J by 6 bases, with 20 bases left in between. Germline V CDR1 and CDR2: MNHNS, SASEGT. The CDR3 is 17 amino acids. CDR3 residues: CASSEYPQQGPSNEQFF. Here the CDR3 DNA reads TGTGCCAGCAGTGAATATCCCCAACAGGGCCCCTCCAATGAGCAGTTCTTC.

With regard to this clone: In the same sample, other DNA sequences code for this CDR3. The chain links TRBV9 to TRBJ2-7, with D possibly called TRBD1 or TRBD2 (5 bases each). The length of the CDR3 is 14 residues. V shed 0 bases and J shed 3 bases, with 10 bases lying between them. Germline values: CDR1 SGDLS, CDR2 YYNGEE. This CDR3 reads CASSVGGVGYEQYF. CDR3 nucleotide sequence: TGTGCCAGCAGCGTAGGAGGGGTAGGCTACGAGCAGTACTTC. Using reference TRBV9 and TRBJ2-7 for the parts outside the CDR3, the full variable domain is DSGVTQTPKHLITATGQRVTLRCSPRSGDLSVYWYQQSLDQGLQFLIQYYNGEERAKGNILERFSAQQFPDLHSELNLSSLELGDSALYFCASSVGGVGYEQYFGPGTRLTVT.

CDR3 residues: CASSSPGHLYEQYF. The DNA of the CDR3 is TGCGCCAGCAGCTCTCCGGGACACCTCTACGAGCAGTACTTC. This chain joins TRBV5-1 and TRBJ2-7, with a tentative D call TRBD1 (6 bases). Between the trimmed V and J ends, which lost 3 bases and 3 bases, there was a span of 13 bases. Germline CDR1 and CDR2: SGHRS and YFSETQ. This CDR3 contains 14 residues.

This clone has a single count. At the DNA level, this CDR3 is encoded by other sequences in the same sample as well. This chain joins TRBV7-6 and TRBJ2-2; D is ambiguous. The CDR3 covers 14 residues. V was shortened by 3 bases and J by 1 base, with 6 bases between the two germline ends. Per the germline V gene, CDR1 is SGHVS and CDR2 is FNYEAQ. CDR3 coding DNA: TGTGCCAGCAGCTTGGGCGGGAACACCGGGGAGCTGTTTTTT. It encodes CASSLGGNTGELFF.

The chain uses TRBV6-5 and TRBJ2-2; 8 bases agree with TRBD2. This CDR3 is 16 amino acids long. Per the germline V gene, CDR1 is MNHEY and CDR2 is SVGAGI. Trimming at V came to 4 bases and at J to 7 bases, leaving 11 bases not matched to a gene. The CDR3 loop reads CASSFFGTSPHGELFF. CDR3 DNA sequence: TGTGCCAGCAGTTTCTTCGGGACTAGTCCTCACGGGGAGCTGTTTTTT.

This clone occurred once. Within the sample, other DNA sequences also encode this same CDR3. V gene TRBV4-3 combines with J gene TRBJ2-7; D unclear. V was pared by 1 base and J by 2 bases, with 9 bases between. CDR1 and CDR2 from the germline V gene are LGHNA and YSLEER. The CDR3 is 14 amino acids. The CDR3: CASSQGAVAYEQYF. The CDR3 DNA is TGCGCCAGCAGCCAAGGGGCAGTCGCCTACGAGCAGTACTTC.

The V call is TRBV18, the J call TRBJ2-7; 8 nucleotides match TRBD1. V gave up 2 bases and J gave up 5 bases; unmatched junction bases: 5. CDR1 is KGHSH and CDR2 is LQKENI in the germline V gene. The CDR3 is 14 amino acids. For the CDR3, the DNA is TGTGCCAGCTCACCAAAGACAGGGGTCGACGAGCAGTACTTC. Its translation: CASSPKTGVDEQYF.

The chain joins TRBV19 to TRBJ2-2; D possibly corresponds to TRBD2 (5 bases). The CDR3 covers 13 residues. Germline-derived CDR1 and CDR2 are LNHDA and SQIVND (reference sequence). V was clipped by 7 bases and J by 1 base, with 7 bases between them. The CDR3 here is CASMTKNTGELFF. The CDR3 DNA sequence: TGTGCCAGTATGACTAAGAACACCGGGGAGCTGTTTTTT. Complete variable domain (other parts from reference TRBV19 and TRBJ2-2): DGGITQSPKYLFRKEGQNVTLSCEQNLNHDAMYWYRQDPGQGLRLIYYSQIVNDFQKGDIAEGYSVSREKKESFPLTVTSAQKNPTAFYLCASMTKNTGELFFGEGSRLTVL.

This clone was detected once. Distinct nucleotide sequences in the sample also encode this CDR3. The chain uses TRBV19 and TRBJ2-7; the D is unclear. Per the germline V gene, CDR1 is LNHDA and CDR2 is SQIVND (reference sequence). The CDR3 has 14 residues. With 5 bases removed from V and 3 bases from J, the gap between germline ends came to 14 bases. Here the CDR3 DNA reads TGTGCCAGTAGTCCCAGGACGGGTGACTACGAGCAGTACTTC. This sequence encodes CASSPRTGDYEQYF. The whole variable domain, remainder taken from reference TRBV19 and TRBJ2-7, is DGGITQSPKYLFRKEGQNVTLSCEQNLNHDAMYWYRQDPGQGLRLIYYSQIVNDFQKGDIAEGYSVSREKKESFPLTVTSAQKNPTAFYLCASSPRTGDYEQYFGPGTRLTVT.

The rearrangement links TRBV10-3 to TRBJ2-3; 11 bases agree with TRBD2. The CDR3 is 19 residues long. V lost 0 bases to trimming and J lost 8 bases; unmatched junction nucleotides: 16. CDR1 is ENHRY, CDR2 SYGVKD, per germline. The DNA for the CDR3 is TGTGCCATCAGTGAGTCCACCAGGGCGGGACTAGCGGAAATTAGTACGCAGTATTTT. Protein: CAISESTRAGLAEISTQYF.

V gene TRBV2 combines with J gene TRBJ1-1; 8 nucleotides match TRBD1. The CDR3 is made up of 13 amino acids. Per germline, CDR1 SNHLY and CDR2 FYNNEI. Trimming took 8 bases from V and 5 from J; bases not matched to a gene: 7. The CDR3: CASGYDRGTEAFF. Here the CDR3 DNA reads TGTGCCAGCGGTTACGACAGGGGAACTGAAGCTTTCTTT.

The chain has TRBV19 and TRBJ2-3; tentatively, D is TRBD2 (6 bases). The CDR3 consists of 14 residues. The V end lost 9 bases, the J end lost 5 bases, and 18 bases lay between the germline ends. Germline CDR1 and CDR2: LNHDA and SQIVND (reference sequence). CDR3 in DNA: TGTGCCAGCTCCGTGGGGGGAGAGGGAGATACGCAGTATTTT. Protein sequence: CASSVGGEGDTQYF.

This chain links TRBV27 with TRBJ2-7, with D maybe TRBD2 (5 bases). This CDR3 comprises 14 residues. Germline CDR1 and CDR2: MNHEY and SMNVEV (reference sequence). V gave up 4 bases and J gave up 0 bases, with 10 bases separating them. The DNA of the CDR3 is TGTGCCAGCAGTTGGAGCGGCAGCTCCTACGAGCAGTACTTC. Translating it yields CASSWSGSSYEQYF.

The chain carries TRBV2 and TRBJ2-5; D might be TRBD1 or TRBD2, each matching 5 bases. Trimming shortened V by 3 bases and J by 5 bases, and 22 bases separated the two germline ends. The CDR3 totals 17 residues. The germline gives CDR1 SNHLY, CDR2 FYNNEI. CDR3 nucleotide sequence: TGTGCCAGCAGTGAGTCCCGGGACCAGGTAGTAACGGAGACCCAGTACTTC. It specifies CASSESRDQVVTETQYF. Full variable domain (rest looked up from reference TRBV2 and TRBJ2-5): EPEVTQTPSHQVTQMGQEVILRCVPISNHLYFYWYRQILGQKVEFLVSFYNNEISEKSEIFDDQFSVERPDGSNFTLKIRSTKLEDSAMYFCASSESRDQVVTETQYFGPGTRLLVL.

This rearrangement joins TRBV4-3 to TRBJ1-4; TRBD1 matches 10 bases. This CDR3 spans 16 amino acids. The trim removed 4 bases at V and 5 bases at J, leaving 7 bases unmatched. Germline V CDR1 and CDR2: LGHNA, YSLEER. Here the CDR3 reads CASSPERQGANEKLFF. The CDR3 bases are TGCGCCAGCAGCCCCGAAAGACAGGGGGCGAATGAAAAACTGTTTTTT.

The chain's CDR3 is CASSLVGQGDYEQYF. CDR3 DNA: TGTGCCAGCAGCTTGGTGGGACAGGGGGACTACGAGCAGTACTTC. The chain employs TRBV11-2 and TRBJ2-7, with 11 bases fitting TRBD1. V was clipped by 3 bases and J by 3 bases; unmatched bases: 4. The CDR3 covers 15 residues. CDR1 and CDR2 from the germline V gene are SGHAT and FQNNGV.

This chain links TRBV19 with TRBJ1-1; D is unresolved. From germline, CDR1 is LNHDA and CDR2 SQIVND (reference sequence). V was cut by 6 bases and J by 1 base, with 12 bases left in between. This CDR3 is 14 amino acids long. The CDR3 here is CASRNLDGNTEAFF. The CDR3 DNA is TGTGCCAGTAGAAATCTTGACGGGAACACTGAAGCTTTCTTT.

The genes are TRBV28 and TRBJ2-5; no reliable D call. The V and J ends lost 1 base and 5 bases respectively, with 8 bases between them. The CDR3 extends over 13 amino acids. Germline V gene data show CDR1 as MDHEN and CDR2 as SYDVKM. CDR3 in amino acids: CASSLYTGETQYF. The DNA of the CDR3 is TGTGCCAGCAGTTTATATACCGGGGAGACCCAGTACTTC.

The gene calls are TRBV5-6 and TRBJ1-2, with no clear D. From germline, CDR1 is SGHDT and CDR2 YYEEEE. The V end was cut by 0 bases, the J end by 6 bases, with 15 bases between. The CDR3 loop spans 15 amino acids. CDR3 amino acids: CASSLAWALPNGYTF. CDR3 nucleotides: TGTGCCAGCAGCTTGGCCTGGGCCCTTCCCAATGGCTACACCTTC.

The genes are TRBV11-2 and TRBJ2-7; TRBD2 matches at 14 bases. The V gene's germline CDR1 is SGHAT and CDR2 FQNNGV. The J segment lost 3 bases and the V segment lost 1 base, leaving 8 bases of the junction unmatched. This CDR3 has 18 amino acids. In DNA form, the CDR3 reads TGTGCCAGCAGCTTAGGGGGACTAGCGGGAGTGCTTGGCTACGAGCAGTACTTC. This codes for CASSLGGLAGVLGYEQYF. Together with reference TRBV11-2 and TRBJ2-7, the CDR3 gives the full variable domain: EAGVAQSPRYKIIEKRQSVAFWCNPISGHATLYWYQQILGQGPKLLIQFQNNGVVDDSQLPKDRFSAERLKGVDSTLKIQPAKLEDSAVYLCASSLGGLAGVLGYEQYFGPGTRLTVT.

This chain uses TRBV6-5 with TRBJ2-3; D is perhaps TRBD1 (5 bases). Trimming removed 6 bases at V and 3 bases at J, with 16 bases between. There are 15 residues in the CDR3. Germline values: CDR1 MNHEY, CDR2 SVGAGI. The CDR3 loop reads CASRGLNSWTDTQYF. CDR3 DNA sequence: TGTGCCAGCAGGGGGCTAAACAGCTGGACAGATACGCAGTATTTT.

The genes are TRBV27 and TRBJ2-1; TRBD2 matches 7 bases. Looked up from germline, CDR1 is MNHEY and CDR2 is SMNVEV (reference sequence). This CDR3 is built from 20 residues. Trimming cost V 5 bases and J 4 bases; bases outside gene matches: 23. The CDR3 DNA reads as TGTGCCAGCAGTCACCACACTAGCGTGGGAGAGTTGCCGGTATACAATGAGCAGTTCTTC. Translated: CASSHHTSVGELPVYNEQFF.

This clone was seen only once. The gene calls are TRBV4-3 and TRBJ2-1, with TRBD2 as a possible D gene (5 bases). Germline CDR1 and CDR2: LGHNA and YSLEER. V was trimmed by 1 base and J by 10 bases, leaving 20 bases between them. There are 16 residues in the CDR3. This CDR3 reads CASSQGNFKGRGEQFF. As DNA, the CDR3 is TGCGCCAGCAGCCAAGGGAACTTTAAGGGTAGAGGGGAGCAGTTCTTC.

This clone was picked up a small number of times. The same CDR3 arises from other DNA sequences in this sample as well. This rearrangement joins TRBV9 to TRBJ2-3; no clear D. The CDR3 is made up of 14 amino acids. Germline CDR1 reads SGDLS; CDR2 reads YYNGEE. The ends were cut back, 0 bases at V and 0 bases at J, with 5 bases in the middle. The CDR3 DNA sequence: TGTGCCAGCAGCGTAGACGGGAGCACAGATACGCAGTATTTT. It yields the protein CASSVDGSTDTQYF.

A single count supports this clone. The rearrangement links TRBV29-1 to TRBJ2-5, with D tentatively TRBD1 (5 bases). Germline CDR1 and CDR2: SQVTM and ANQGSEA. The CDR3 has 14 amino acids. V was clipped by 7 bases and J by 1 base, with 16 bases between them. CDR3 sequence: CSADIQDSQETQYF. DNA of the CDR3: TGCAGCGCCGATATACAGGATTCCCAAGAGACCCAGTACTTC.

CDR3 amino acids: CASSLTGVEYGYTF. The DNA for the CDR3 is TGCGCCAGCAGCTTGACAGGGGTGGAATATGGCTACACCTTC. The rearrangement uses TRBV5-1 and TRBJ1-2, with 7 bases lining up with TRBD1. The CDR3 has 14 amino acids. Unmatched junction bases numbered 5, after V lost 1 base and J lost 5 bases. Germline V CDR1 and CDR2: SGHRS, YFSETQ.

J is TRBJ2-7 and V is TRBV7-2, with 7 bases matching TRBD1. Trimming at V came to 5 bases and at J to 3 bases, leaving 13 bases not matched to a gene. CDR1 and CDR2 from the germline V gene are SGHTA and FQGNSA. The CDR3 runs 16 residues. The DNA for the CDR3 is TGTGCCAGCAGCCTAGGGGGCCTAGCCGCTTACTACGAGCAGTACTTC. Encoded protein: CASSLGGLAAYYEQYF.

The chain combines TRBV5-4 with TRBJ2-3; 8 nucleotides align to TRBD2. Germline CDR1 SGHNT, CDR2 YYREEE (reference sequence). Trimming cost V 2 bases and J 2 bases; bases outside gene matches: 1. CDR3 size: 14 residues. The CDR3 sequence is CASSFGGATDTQYF. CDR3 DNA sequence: TGTGCCAGCAGCTTCGGGGGGGCCACAGATACGCAGTATTTT.

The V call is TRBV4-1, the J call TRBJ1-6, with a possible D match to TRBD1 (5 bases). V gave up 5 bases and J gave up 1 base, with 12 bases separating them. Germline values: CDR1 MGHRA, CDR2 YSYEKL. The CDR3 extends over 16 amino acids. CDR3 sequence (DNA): TGCGCCAGCAGCAGGGCTACAGGTTCCTATAATTCACCCCTCCACTTT. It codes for CASSRATGSYNSPLHF.